This T cell receptor beta chain appears in the sequencing data of a study of identical twins. The germline V and J ends were trimmed by 5 bases and 2 bases, with 16 bases remaining between them. Germline V lookup: CDR1 SGHRS, CDR2 YFSETQ. CDR3 length: 15 amino acids. One entry per CDR3 protein results from TCRdb running MiXCR on the 5' RACE reads. The sample consists of approximately 700,000 distinct CDR3 sequences, about 20% of them appearing once. These data were likewise used in another study, on T cells expressing NK-cell markers. This second report adds: Seven sequenced donors out of eight were HCMV-seropositive, one seronegative.

This sequence originates from a woman in her late teens or twenties in good health. This chain uses TRBV5-1 with TRBJ1-2; the D gene is possibly TRBD1 (5 bases). The specimen sequenced was PBMCs. The CDR3 reads CASRKRGDENYGYTF. CDR3 sequence (DNA): TGCGCCAGCAGGAAGAGGGGTGATGAGAACTATGGCTACACCTTC.